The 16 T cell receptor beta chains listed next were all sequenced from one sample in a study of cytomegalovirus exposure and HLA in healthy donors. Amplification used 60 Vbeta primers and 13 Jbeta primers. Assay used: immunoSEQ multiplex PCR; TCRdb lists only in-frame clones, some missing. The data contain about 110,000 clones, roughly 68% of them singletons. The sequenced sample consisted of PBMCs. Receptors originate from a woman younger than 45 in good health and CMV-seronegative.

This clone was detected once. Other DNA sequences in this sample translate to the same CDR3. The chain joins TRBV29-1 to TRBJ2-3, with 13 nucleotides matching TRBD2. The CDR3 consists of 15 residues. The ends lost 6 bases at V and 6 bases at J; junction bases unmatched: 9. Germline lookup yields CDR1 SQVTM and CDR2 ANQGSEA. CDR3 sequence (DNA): TGCAGCGTCCTTGGACTAGCGGGAGATGAGGATACGCAGTATTTT. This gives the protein CSVLGLAGDEDTQYF.

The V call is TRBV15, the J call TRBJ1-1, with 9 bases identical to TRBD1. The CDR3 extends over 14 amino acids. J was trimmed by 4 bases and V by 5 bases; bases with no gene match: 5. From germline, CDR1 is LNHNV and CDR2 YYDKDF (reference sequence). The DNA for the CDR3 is TGTGCCACCAGCGAAGACAGGGGGGGCACTGAAGCTTTCTTT. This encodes CATSEDRGGTEAFF.

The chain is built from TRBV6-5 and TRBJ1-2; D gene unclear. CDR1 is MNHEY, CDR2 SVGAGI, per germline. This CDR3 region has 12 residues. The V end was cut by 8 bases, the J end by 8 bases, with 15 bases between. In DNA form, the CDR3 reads TGTGCCAGCCGGGAAAGGAATTGGGGCTACACCTTC. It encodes CASRERNWGYTF.

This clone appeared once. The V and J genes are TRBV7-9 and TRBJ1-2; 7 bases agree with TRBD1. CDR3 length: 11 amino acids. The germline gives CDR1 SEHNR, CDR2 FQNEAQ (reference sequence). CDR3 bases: TGTACGGGACAGAACCTCTATGGCTACACCTTC. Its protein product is CTGQNLYGYTF. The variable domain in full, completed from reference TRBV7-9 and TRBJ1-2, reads DTGVSQNPRHKITKRGQNVTFRCDPISEHNRLYWYRQTLGQGPEFLTYFQNEAQLEKSRLLSDRFSAERPKGSFSTLEIQRTEQGDSAMYLCTGQNLYGYTFGSGTRLTVV.

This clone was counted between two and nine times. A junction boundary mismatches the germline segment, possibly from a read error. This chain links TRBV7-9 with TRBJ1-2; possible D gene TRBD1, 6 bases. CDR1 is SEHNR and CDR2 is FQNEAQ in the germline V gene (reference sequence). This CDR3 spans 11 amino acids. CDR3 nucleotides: TGCCCGGACAGAGATGAAGATGGCTACACCTTC. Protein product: CPDRDEDGYTF. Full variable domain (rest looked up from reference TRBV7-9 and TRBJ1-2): DTGVSQNPRHKITKRGQNVTFRCDPISEHNRLYWYRQTLGQGPEFLTYFQNEAQLEKSRLLSDRFSAERPKGSFSTLEIQRTEQGDSAMYLCPDRDEDGYTFGSGTRLTVV.

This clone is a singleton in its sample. CDR3 sequence reads: CASMPQGATNTEAFF. The CDR3 DNA sequence: TGTGCCAGCATGCCTCAGGGGGCCACGAACACTGAAGCTTTCTTT. This chain uses TRBV6-1 with TRBJ1-1, with 8 bases matching TRBD1. Unmatched junction bases numbered 8, after V lost 7 bases and J lost 1 base. There are 15 residues in the CDR3. Germline lookup yields CDR1 MNHNS and CDR2 SASEGT.

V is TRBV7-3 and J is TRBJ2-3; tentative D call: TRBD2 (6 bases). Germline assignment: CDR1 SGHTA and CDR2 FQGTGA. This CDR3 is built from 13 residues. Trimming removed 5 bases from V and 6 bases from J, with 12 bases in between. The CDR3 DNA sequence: TGTGCCAGCAGCCGACTAGTGAGCGATACGCAGTATTTT. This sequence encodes CASSRLVSDTQYF. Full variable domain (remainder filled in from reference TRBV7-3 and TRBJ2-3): GAGVSQTPSNKVTEKGKYVELRCDPISGHTALYWYRQSLGQGPEFLIYFQGTGAADDSGLPNDRFFAVRPEGSVSTLKIQRTERGDSAVYLCASSRLVSDTQYFGPGTRLTVL.

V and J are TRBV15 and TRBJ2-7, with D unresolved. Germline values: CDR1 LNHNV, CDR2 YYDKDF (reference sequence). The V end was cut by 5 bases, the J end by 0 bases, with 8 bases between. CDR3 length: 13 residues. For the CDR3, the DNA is TGTGCCACCAGCGCCAGGTTCTCCTACGAGCAGTACTTC. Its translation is CATSARFSYEQYF.

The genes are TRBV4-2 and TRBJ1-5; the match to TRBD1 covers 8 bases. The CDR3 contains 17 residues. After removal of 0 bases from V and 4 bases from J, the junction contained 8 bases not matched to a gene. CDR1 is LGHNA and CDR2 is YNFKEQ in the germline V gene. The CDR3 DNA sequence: TGTGCCAGCAGCCAAGATCCAACGACAGGGGAAAATCAGCCCCAGCATTTT. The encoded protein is CASSQDPTTGENQPQHF.

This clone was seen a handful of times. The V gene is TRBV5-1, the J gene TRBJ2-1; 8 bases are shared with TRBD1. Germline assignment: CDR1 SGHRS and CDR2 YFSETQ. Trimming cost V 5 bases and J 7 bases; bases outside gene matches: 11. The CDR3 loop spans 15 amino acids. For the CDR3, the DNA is TGCGCCAGCAGACTTACGGACAGGGCCGGGAATGAGCAGTTCTTC. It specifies CASRLTDRAGNEQFF. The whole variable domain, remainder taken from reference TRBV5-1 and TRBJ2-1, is KAGVTQTPRYLIKTRGQQVTLSCSPISGHRSVSWYQQTPGQGLQFLFEYFSETQRNKGNFPGRFSGRQFSNSRSEMNVSTLELGDSALYLCASRLTDRAGNEQFFGPGTRLTVL.

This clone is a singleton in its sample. DNA of the CDR3: TGTGCCAGCAGTCTCCGGGACACCTCTGGAAACACCATATATTTT. Amino acid sequence: CASSLRDTSGNTIYF. The V gene is TRBV6-5, the J gene TRBJ1-3; a possible D gene is TRBD1 (6 bases). The germline V gene encodes CDR1 MNHEY and CDR2 SVGAGI. This CDR3 has 15 residues. V was clipped by 5 bases and J by 0 bases, with 11 bases between them.

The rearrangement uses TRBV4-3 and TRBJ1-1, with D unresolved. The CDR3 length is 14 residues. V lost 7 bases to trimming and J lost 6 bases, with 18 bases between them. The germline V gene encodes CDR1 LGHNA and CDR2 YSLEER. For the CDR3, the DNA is TGCGCCAGCACCCGATGGGTCGGGGAGGCTGAAGCTTTCTTT. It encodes CASTRWVGEAEAFF.

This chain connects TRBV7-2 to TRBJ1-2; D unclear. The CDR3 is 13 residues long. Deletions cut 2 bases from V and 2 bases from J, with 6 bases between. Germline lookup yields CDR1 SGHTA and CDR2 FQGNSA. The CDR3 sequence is CASSLTANYGYTF. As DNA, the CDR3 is TGTGCCAGCAGCTTAACAGCAAACTATGGCTACACCTTC.

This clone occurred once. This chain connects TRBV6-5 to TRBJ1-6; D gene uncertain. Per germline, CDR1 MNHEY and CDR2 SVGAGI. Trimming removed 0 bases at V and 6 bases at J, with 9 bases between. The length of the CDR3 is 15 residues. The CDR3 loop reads CASSYSWRTNSPLHF. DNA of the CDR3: TGTGCCAGCAGTTACTCGTGGAGGACTAATTCACCCCTCCACTTT.

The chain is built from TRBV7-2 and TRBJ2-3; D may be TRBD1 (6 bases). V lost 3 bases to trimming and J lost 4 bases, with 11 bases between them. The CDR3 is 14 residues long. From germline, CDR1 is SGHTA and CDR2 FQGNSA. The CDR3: CASSLDRSADTQYF. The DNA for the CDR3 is TGTGCCAGCAGCTTGGACAGAAGCGCAGATACGCAGTATTTT.

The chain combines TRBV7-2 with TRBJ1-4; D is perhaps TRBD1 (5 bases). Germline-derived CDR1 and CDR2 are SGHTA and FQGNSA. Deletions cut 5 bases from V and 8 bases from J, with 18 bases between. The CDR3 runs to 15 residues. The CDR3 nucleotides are TGTGCCAGCAGCGGGCACAGGTTTTTATCGGAAAAACTGTTTTTT. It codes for CASSGHRFLSEKLFF.